This T cell receptor (beta chain) was obtained from a study of control samples from healthy donors and cancer patients (dated by TCRdb to the early 2020s). V lost 0 bases and J lost 2 bases; the stretch between them is 8 bases long. The germline V gene provides CDR1 MNHEY and CDR2 SVGAGI. The CDR3 sequence holds 14 residues, the cysteine and phenylalanine included. Of the read, only the CDR3 DNA is kept; its 42 bases are in frame from base 1. Library generation was performed with the immunoSEQ multiplex PCR assay. TCRdb mirrors the immuneACCESS table, restricted to in-frame sequences. Some clones are absent from its copies; in checked studies, under half trace to an unresolved V gene, and the reason for the others is unknown. The sample records over 100,000 clones, 90% of which are singletons. About 4.7% of the sample comes from the top ten. A remark on this clone: This clone's antigen is unknown. Nothing much larger sits one base from this clone, and base qualities are not available.

The sequenced material came from blood. This TCR came from a human donor in good health. The donor label of this sample is uncertain. Recombination connected TRBV6-5 to TRBJ2-7, with no D gene named confidently. The DNA is as follows: TGTGCCAGCAGTTACTCACGTCAGGCCTACGAGCAGTACTTC. Its protein is CASSYSRQAYEQYF.